The rows below give T cell receptor beta chains drawn from one sample of a study of blood T cell repertoires in COVID-19. Assay: immunoSEQ multiplex PCR; the TCRdb copy retains only in-frame clones and omits some. The table shows about 250,000 clones, with around 88% occurring only once. Sequencing was done on a sample of peripheral blood. These receptors came from a woman younger than 45 with COVID-19, enrolled during active disease. CDR3s include the opening cysteine and the closing phenylalanine or tryptophan. A D gene is named only where the DNA matches it firmly. Size values are once, few and many counts, or a class for expanded clones, and some rows have none.

size	D	V	J	CDR3	DNA
NA	NA	TRBV7-9	TRBJ2-3	CASSLNRGGDTQYF	TGTGCCAGCAGCTTAAACAGGGGGGGAGATACGCAGTATTTT
NA	NA	TRBV7-9	TRBJ1-1	CASSLNRIAEAFF	TGTGCCAGCAGCTTAAACAGGATAGCTGAAGCTTTCTTT
NA	NA	TRBV5-1	TRBJ1-2	CASSLEWGDDGYTF	TGCGCCAGCAGCTTGGAATGGGGGGACGATGGCTACACCTTC
NA	NA	TRBV11-3	TRBJ2-3	CASSPWTSTDTQYF	TGTGCCAGCAGCCCGTGGACTAGCACAGATACGCAGTATTTT
NA	NA	TRBV6-5	TRBJ1-2	CASSYSPGFYGYTF	TGTGCCAGCAGTTACTCCCCAGGGTTCTATGGCTACACCTTC
NA	NA	TRBV6-2/TRBV6-3	TRBJ1-1	CASSYPQEIVTEAFF	TGTGCCAGCAGTTACCCACAGGAGATAGTCACTGAAGCTTTCTTT
NA	TRBD1	TRBV7-7	TRBJ2-2	CASSRGQGGDGELFF	TGTGCTAGCAGCCGGGGACAGGGCGGCGACGGGGAGCTGTTTTTT
NA	NA	TRBV6-4	TRBJ1-2	CASRQGNSGYTF	TGTGCCAGCAGGCAGGGTAACAGTGGCTACACCTTC
NA	NA	TRBV7-2	TRBJ1-2	CASSPEGRAFGGYTF	TGTGCCAGCAGCCCAGAGGGTAGAGCCTTTGGCGGCTACACCTTC
NA	NA	TRBV5-1	TRBJ2-3	CASSPGLGTDTQYF	TGCGCCAGCAGCCCCGGACTGGGCACAGATACGCAGTATTTT
NA	TRBD1	TRBV5-1	TRBJ2-3	CASSLGGQGIADTQYF	TGCGCCAGCAGCTTGGGCGGACAGGGGATCGCAGATACGCAGTATTTT
NA	TRBD1	TRBV5-1	TRBJ2-2	CASSLAGTANTGELFF	TGCGCCAGCAGCTTGGCTGGGACAGCAAACACCGGGGAGCTGTTTTTT
NA	NA	TRBV7-9	TRBJ2-3	CASSSQRGGTDTQYF	TGTGCCAGCAGCTCCCAGAGGGGGGGGACAGATACGCAGTATTTT
NA	TRBD1	TRBV3-1/TRBV3-2	TRBJ1-3	CASTSGTANTIYF	TGTGCCAGCACTTCCGGGACAGCTAACACCATATATTTT
NA	TRBD1	TRBV2	TRBJ1-2	CASSGGTAPYGYTF	TGTGCCAGCAGTGGCGGGACAGCACCCTATGGCTACACCTTC
NA	NA	TRBV27	TRBJ1-6	CASSGTGLYNSPLHF	TGTGCCAGCAGTGGAACAGGGTTATATAATTCACCCCTCCACTTT
once	TRBD1	TRBV5-1	TRBJ1-4	CASSWAKTSGTGDTPEKLFF	TGCGCCAGCAGCTGGGCAAAGACCTCCGGGACAGGGGACACCCCTGAAAAACTGTTTTTT
NA	TRBD2	TRBV2	TRBJ2-3	CASSGQAGLSTDTQYF	TGTGCCAGCAGTGGTCAAGCGGGGCTCTCCACAGATACGCAGTATTTT
few	TRBD2	TRBV6-5	TRBJ2-1	CASRRGSSYNEQFF	TGTGCCAGCAGGCGGGGGAGCTCCTACAATGAGCAGTTCTTC
NA	TRBD1	TRBV27	TRBJ1-5	CASSYYRGGNQPQHF	TGTGCCAGCAGTTACTACAGGGGAGGCAATCAGCCCCAGCATTTT
NA	TRBD2	TRBV6-5	TRBJ2-1	CASHVLAALYNEQFF	TGTGCCAGCCATGTACTAGCGGCCCTCTACAATGAGCAGTTCTTC
NA	NA	TRBV28	TRBJ2-3	CASNSPTDTQYF	TGTGCCAGTAACAGCCCCACAGATACGCAGTATTTT
NA	TRBD1	TRBV19	TRBJ2-7	CASRDRVHEQYF	TGTGCCAGCCGGGACAGGGTCCACGAGCAGTACTTC
NA	NA	TRBV15	TRBJ1-6	CATSRDLGGVNSPLHF	TGTGCCACCAGCAGAGATTTGGGGGGAGTTAATTCACCCCTCCACTTT
NA	NA	TRBV2	TRBJ1-3	CASRTDTIATIYF	TGTGCCAGCAGGACAGACACAATAGCCACCATATATTTT
few	NA	TRBV19	TRBJ2-1	CASSEGGALF	TGTGCCAGCTCGGAGGGGGGGGCACTCTTC
few	NA	TRBV5-1	TRBJ1-6	CASSLDPGSSFSPLHF	TGCGCCAGCAGCTTGGATCCAGGTTCCTCCTTTTCACCCCTCCACTTT
NA	NA	TRBV7-9	TRBJ2-3	CASSLTRALSTDTQYF	TGTGCCAGCAGCTTAACGAGGGCCTTAAGCACAGATACGCAGTATTTT
few	NA	TRBV28	TRBJ1-1	CASSFYTGRMNTEAFF	TGTGCCAGCAGTTTCTATACAGGGCGCATGAACACTGAAGCTTTCTTT
NA	TRBD2	TRBV10-3	TRBJ2-3	CAISAGPGGSTDTQYF	TGTGCCATCAGCGCCGGGCCGGGGGGAAGCACAGATACGCAGTATTTT
NA	TRBD2	TRBV5-1	TRBJ2-1	CASSLVGGGAKAQQFF	TGCGCCAGCAGCTTGGTGGGCGGGGGGGCAAAGGCCCAGCAGTTCTTC
NA	TRBD2	TRBV4-3	TRBJ2-5	CASSPSAGFLQETQYF	TGCGCCAGCAGCCCCTCAGCGGGGTTCCTCCAAGAGACCCAGTACTTC
few	NA	TRBV4-2	TRBJ1-4	CASSQERTQAANEKLFF	TGTGCCAGCAGCCAAGAAAGGACCCAAGCGGCTAATGAAAAACTGTTTTTT
NA	NA	TRBV25-1	TRBJ2-1	CASSDLAQQFF	TGTGCCAGCAGTGACCTGGCCCAGCAGTTCTTC
NA	NA	TRBV7-2	TRBJ2-1	CASSSSEGFEQFF	TGTGCCAGCAGCTCCTCTGAGGGTTTTGAGCAGTTCTTC
NA	NA	TRBV6-5	TRBJ1-1	CASSYSREKVDTEAFF	TGTGCCAGCAGTTACTCGAGGGAGAAGGTGGACACTGAAGCTTTCTTT
NA	TRBD2	TRBV9	TRBJ2-3	CASSAGTSGGPPDTQYF	TGTGCCAGCAGCGCCGGGACTAGCGGGGGGCCCCCGGATACGCAGTATTTT
NA	TRBD1	TRBV2	TRBJ1-2	CASSLPPRGTTYGYTF	TGTGCCAGCAGTTTACCCCCCAGGGGGACGACCTATGGCTACACCTTC
few	TRBD1	TRBV10-1	TRBJ2-7	CASSDSTGNEQYF	TGCGCCAGCAGTGACTCGACAGGGAACGAGCAGTACTTC
NA	TRBD2	TRBV11-2	TRBJ2-1	CASSWLRGLAGNEQFF	TGTGCCAGCAGCTGGCTACGAGGACTAGCTGGCAATGAGCAGTTCTTC
few	NA	TRBV5-1	TRBJ2-2	CASSLLALAGELFF	TGCGCCAGCAGCTTACTAGCTTTGGCCGGGGAGCTGTTTTTT
NA	NA	TRBV5-1	TRBJ1-6	CASNNKKALHF	TGCGCCAGCAACAACAAGAAAGCCCTCCACTTT
NA	TRBD1	TRBV10-3	TRBJ1-4	CAISSQGAGEKLFF	TGTGCCATCAGTTCACAGGGGGCGGGTGAAAAACTGTTTTTT
NA	TRBD1	TRBV5-4	TRBJ1-2	CASSPRQGVSDGYTF	TGTGCCAGCAGCCCTCGACAGGGGGTGTCCGATGGCTACACCTTC
NA	TRBD1	TRBV4-1	TRBJ1-2	CASSQAPGQGDYGYTF	TGCGCCAGCAGCCAAGCCCCGGGACAGGGGGACTATGGCTACACCTTC
few	NA	TRBV5-8	TRBJ1-3	CASSLGTNSGNTIYF	TGTGCCAGCAGCTTGGGTACTAACTCTGGAAACACCATATATTTT
NA	TRBD2	TRBV19	TRBJ2-5	CASSIRERTRRETQYF	TGTGCCAGTAGTATTCGGGAGCGGACTAGACGGGAGACCCAGTACTTC
NA	NA	TRBV19	TRBJ1-1	CASSAPGFHPF	TGTGCCAGTAGCGCACCGGGATTCCACCCCTTT
NA	TRBD1	TRBV6-5	TRBJ2-5	CASSPRGQGWETQYF	TGTGCCAGCAGTCCGAGGGGACAGGGGTGGGAGACCCAGTACTTC
NA	TRBD1	TRBV5-4	TRBJ1-2	CASSSGTGPNYGYTF	TGTGCCAGCAGCTCCGGGACAGGACCTAACTATGGCTACACCTTC
NA	NA	TRBV6-5	TRBJ1-2	CASSTEVSLSYGYTF	TGTGCCAGCAGTACCGAGGTGTCGCTTAGCTATGGCTACACCTTC
NA	TRBD1	TRBV10-2	TRBJ2-7	CASSEIPRTGDTEQYF	TGCGCCAGCAGTGAGATACCCAGGACAGGGGATACCGAGCAGTACTTC
NA	TRBD1	TRBV4-3	TRBJ2-7	CASSQGQGAYEQYF	TGCGCCAGCAGCCAGGGACAGGGAGCCTACGAGCAGTACTTC